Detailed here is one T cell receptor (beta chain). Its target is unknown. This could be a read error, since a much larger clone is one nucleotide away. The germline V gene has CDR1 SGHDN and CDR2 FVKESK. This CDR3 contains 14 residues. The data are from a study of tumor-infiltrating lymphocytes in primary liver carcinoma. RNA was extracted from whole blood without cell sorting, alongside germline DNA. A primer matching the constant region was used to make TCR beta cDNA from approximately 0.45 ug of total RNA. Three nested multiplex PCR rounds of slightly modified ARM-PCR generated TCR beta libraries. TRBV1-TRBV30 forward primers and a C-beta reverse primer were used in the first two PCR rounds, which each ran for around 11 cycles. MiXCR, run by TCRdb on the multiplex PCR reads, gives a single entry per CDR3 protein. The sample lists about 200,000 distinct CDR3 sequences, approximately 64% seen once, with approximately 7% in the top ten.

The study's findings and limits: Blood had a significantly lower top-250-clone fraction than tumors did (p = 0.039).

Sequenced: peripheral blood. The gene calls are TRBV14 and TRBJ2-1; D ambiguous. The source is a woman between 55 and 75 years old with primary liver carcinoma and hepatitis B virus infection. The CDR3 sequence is CASSRWEYNNVQFF. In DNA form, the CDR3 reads TGTGCCAGCAGCCGCTGGGAATATAACAATGTGCAGTTCTTC.